This T cell receptor beta chain is drawn from a study of blood T cells in healthy people across ages. For the second PCR, which ran for about 6 to 12 cycles, a sample-barcoded 5' primer and a J-beta primer mix were used. Every molecule of cDNA carried a tag from a template-switch adaptor with 12 random nucleotides. A single record per CDR3 protein comes from TCRdb applying MiXCR to the 5' RACE reads. The repertoire includes around 1,800,000 distinct CDR3 sequences, around 42% of them detected once, and 20% to 25% sits in the top ten. About this clonotype: The antigen remains unidentified.

The V gene lost 5 bases and the J gene lost 1 base, with 12 bases spanning the gap. Per the germline V gene, CDR1 is SGHTA and CDR2 is FQGTGA. The CDR3 totals 16 residues. Study-level findings and limits: Diversity figures derived from one million T cells were judged to underestimate the true value.

It was about 10 milliliters of peripheral blood that were drawn from each donor. The TCR was taken from a human donor in good health. The chain recombines TRBV7-3 with TRBJ2-6; no definite D call. Sequenced input: blood. In nucleotides, the CDR3 is TGTGCCAGCAGCCTCTCGCTTACTTCTGGGGCCAACGTCCTGACTTTC. This codes for CASSLSLTSGANVLTF.